This passage covers 18 T cell receptor beta chains from one sample sequenced in a study of PD-1 blockade in classical Hodgkin lymphoma. The protocol was immunoSEQ multiplex PCR, while the TCRdb copy is restricted to in-frame clones and leaves out a portion. The sample includes 70,000 or so clones, over 55% of them seen just once. Brentuximab vedotin exposure varied, and every patient relapsed after autologous stem cell transplantation. Sequenced here: peripheral blood mononuclear cells (PBMCs), sampled before the second cycle of nivolumab. All receptors come from a human donor with classical Hodgkin lymphoma.

This chain joins TRBV11-2 and TRBJ2-7; D is uncertain. This CDR3 is 14 amino acids long. The germline gives CDR1 SGHAT, CDR2 FQNNGV. V lost 1 base and J lost 3, with 10 bases in between. CDR3 in amino acids: CASSLARSLYEQYF. CDR3 in DNA: TGTGCCAGCAGCTTAGCCCGCTCCCTCTACGAGCAGTACTTC.

The rearrangement uses TRBV5-1 and TRBJ1-2; D unclear. Germline values: CDR1 SGHRS, CDR2 YFSETQ. CDR3 length: 16 amino acids. V lost 0 bases and J lost 2, with 14 bases in between. The CDR3 sequence is CASSLAKNNLNYGYTF. The CDR3 DNA reads as TGCGCCAGCAGCTTGGCCAAGAATAACCTGAACTATGGCTACACCTTC.

This chain connects TRBV15 to TRBJ1-2; D might be TRBD1 (6 bases). Germline V gives CDR1 LNHNV, CDR2 YYDKDF (reference sequence). Deletions cut 0 bases from V and 4 bases from J, with 15 bases between. The length of the CDR3 is 16 residues. Here the CDR3 reads CATSRDHRGPPYGYTF. As DNA, the CDR3 is TGTGCCACCAGCAGAGATCATCGGGGGCCTCCCTATGGCTACACCTTC.

V and J are TRBV5-1 and TRBJ2-7; D tentatively fits TRBD1 or TRBD2 (5 bases each). This CDR3 spans 17 amino acids. In germline, CDR1 is SGHRS, CDR2 YFSETQ. Trimming took off 4 bases at V and 6 bases at J, with 26 bases between the two ends. CDR3 DNA: TGCGCCAGCAGCGAAACGACGACGGGAAGGGGTTTCGGCGAGCAGTACTTC. As protein: CASSETTTGRGFGEQYF.

This rearrangement joins TRBV6-9 to TRBJ2-1; 11 nucleotides align to TRBD2. With V trimmed by 2 bases and J by 4 bases, 1 base remained unmatched. The CDR3 consists of 15 residues. Germline lookup yields CDR1 MNHGY and CDR2 SVAAGI. The CDR3 coding sequence is TGTGCCAGCAGTTATGGGACTAGCGGTTACAATGAGCAGTTCTTC. This encodes CASSYGTSGYNEQFF.

The chain combines TRBV9 with TRBJ1-3, with 9 bases fitting TRBD1. V gave up 4 bases and J gave up 9 bases; unmatched junction bases: 8. Germline V gives CDR1 SGDLS, CDR2 YYNGEE. The CDR3 is 14 amino acids. CDR3 protein: CASSLRDRAGTIYF. In DNA form, the CDR3 reads TGTGCCAGCAGCCTCCGGGACAGGGCTGGCACCATATATTTT.

The chain recombines TRBV29-1 with TRBJ2-5, with TRBD1 matching over 7 bases. CDR3 size: 12 residues. Germline loops: CDR1 SQVTM, CDR2 ANQGSEA. Germline trimming cut 8 bases from V and 1 base from J; bases unmatched to any gene: 4. The CDR3 reads CSPRDSQETQYF. DNA for the CDR3: TGCAGCCCCCGGGACAGCCAAGAGACCCAGTACTTC.

This rearrangement joins TRBV10-3 to TRBJ2-5; 15 bases align to TRBD2. With 4 bases clipped from V and 4 bases from J, the junction kept 10 bases outside the gene matches. Germline V gene sequence: CDR1 ENHRY, CDR2 SYGVKD. The CDR3 length is 18 residues. CDR3 region: CAISAGLAGGPEGETQYF. The CDR3 DNA reads TGTGCCATCAGTGCCGGACTAGCGGGAGGGCCAGAGGGAGAGACCCAGTACTTC.

CDR3: CASKPTSGGYEQFF. The CDR3 nucleotides read TGTGCCAGCAAACCGACTAGCGGGGGTTATGAGCAGTTCTTC. The rearrangement uses TRBV6-5 and TRBJ2-1; 12 nucleotides align to TRBD2. Germline V lookup: CDR1 MNHEY, CDR2 SVGAGI. Trimming at V came to 7 bases and at J to 8 bases, leaving 6 bases not matched to a gene. The CDR3 sequence is 14 residues long.

The rearrangement uses TRBV7-7 and TRBJ2-2; tentatively, D is TRBD1 (6 bases). The CDR3 totals 17 residues. V dropped 5 bases and J dropped 2 bases, with 18 bases sitting between them. Germline CDR1 reads SSHAT; CDR2 reads FNYEAQ (reference sequence). The CDR3 DNA reads as TGTGCCAGCAGCGGGGACAAGGGAAAGGGTAACACCGGGGAGCTGTTTTTT. Its protein is CASSGDKGKGNTGELFF.

J is TRBJ2-3 and V is TRBV5-1; 7 positions match TRBD1. Trimming cost V 4 bases and J 1 base; bases outside gene matches: 12. CDR1 is SGHRS and CDR2 is YFSETQ in the germline V gene. The CDR3 is 17 residues long. This CDR3 is CASSAPYRGAGTDTQYF. The CDR3 coding sequence is TGCGCCAGCAGCGCACCCTACAGGGGAGCCGGCACAGATACGCAGTATTTT.

The gene calls are TRBV25-1 and TRBJ1-2; possible D gene TRBD1, 6 bases. The CDR3 runs to 13 residues. V lost 6 bases to trimming and J lost 7 bases, with 15 bases between them. Germline CDR1 and CDR2: MGHDK and SYGVNS. CDR3 DNA sequence: TGTGCCAGCAGCCCTGTGGTCAGGGGTGGCTACACCTTC. Its translation is CASSPVVRGGYTF.

CDR3 residues: CASSQGQVNYGYTF. The CDR3 DNA follows: TGTGCCAGCAGTCAAGGACAGGTTAACTATGGCTACACCTTC. The chain couples TRBV27 to TRBJ1-2, with 7 bases lining up with TRBD1. The CDR3 has 14 amino acids. The V segment lost 5 bases and the J segment 1 base; nucleotides outside the gene matches: 4. Germline lookup yields CDR1 MNHEY and CDR2 SMNVEV (reference sequence).

Points on this clone: Other DNA sequences in this sample translate to the same CDR3. The J gene is TRBJ2-3, the V gene TRBV6-5; possibly TRBD1 for D (6 bases). This CDR3 region has 12 residues. Trimming pared 6 bases from V and 9 bases from J, leaving 13 bases between. Per germline, CDR1 MNHEY and CDR2 SVGAGI. The CDR3 here is CASRGTLGTQYF. CDR3 bases: TGTGCCAGCAGGGGGACACTAGGAACGCAGTATTTT.

Comment on this clone: Other DNA sequences in the same sample also yield this CDR3. The J gene is TRBJ1-2, the V gene TRBV5-1; D is uncertain. The germline V gene has CDR1 SGHRS and CDR2 YFSETQ. The CDR3 is 15 amino acids. V was clipped by 1 base and J by 0 bases, with 10 bases between them. As DNA, the CDR3 is TGCGCCAGCAGCTTGCTGGCGGACTCTAACTATGGCTACACCTTC. Translated: CASSLLADSNYGYTF.

This chain's CDR3 is CASSEGTGLPGQAAKNIQYF. The CDR3 DNA reads TGTGCCAGCAGTGAAGGCACAGGGTTACCGGGACAGGCAGCCAAAAACATTCAGTACTTC. The chain couples TRBV2 to TRBJ2-4; TRBD1 aligns across 8 bases. The CDR3 has 20 residues. Germline CDR1 and CDR2: SNHLY and FYNNEI. The junction had 14 bases not matched to a gene; V was cut back by 1 base and J by 0 bases.

The chain employs TRBV15 and TRBJ2-3; maybe TRBD1 (5 bases). Between the trimmed V and J ends, which lost 0 bases and 1 base, there was a span of 14 bases. This CDR3 is built from 17 residues. Germline V gene sequence: CDR1 LNHNV, CDR2 YYDKDF (reference sequence). The CDR3 DNA follows: TGTGCCACCAGCAGAGATATGGCAGGGTGGGGCACAGATACGCAGTATTTT. Its protein is CATSRDMAGWGTDTQYF.

The chain is built from TRBV15 and TRBJ1-5; TRBD1 matches at 9 bases. V dropped 0 bases and J dropped 6; count of bases not matched to a gene: 3. Germline CDR1 reads LNHNV; CDR2 reads YYDKDF (reference sequence). The CDR3 loop spans 15 amino acids. Here the CDR3 reads CATSRDDRGGQPQHF. CDR3 coding DNA: TGTGCCACCAGCAGAGACGACAGGGGGGGTCAGCCCCAGCATTTT.